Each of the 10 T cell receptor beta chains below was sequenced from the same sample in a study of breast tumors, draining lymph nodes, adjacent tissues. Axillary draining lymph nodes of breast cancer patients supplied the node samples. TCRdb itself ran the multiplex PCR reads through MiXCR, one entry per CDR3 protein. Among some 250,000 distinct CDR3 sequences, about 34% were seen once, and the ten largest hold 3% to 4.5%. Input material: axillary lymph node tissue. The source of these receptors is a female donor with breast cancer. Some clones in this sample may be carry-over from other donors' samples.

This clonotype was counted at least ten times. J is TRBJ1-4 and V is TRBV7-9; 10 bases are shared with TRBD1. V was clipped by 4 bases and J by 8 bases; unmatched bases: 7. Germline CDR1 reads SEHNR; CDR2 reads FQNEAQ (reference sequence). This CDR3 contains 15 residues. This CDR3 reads CASSYPTGGKEKLFF. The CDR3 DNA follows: TGTGCCAGCAGCTACCCGACAGGGGGCAAAGAAAAACTGTTTTTT. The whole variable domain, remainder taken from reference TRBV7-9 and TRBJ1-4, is DTGVSQNPRHKITKRGQNVTFRCDPISEHNRLYWYRQTLGQGPEFLTYFQNEAQLEKSRLLSDRFSAERPKGSFSTLEIQRTEQGDSAMYLCASSYPTGGKEKLFFGSGTQLSVL.

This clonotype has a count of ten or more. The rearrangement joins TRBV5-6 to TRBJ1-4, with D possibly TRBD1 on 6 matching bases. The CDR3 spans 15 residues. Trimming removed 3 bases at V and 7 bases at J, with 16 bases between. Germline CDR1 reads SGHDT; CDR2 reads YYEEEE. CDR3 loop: CASSSWGGTIEKLFF. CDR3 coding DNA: TGTGCCAGCAGCTCCTGGGGGGGCACCATTGAAAAACTGTTTTTT.

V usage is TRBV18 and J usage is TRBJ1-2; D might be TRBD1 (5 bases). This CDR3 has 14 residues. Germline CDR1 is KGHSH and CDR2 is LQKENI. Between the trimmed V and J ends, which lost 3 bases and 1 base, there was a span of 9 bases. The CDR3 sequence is CASSPDKSNYGYTF. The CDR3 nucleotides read TGTGCCAGCTCACCGGACAAGAGTAACTATGGCTACACCTTC.

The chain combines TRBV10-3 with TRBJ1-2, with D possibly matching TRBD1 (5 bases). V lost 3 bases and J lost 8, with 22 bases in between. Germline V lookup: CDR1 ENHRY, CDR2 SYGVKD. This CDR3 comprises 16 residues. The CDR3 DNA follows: TGTGCCATCAGTGAATATTCGGGACGAAACCTTGAAGGCTACACCTTC. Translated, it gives CAISEYSGRNLEGYTF.

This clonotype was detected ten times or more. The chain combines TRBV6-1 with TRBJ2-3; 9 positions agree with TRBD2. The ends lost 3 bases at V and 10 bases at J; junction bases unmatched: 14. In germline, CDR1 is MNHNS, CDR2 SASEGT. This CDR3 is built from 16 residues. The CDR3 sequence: CASSDNKGLALDAQYF. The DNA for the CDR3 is TGTGCCAGCAGTGATAACAAGGGACTAGCTCTCGATGCGCAGTATTTT.

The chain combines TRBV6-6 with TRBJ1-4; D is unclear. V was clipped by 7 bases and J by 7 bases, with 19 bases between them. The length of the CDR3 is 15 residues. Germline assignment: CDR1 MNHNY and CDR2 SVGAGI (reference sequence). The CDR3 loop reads CASTSRSLSGEKLFF. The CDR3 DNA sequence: TGTGCCAGCACTAGCAGGAGTCTATCGGGTGAAAAACTGTTTTTT.

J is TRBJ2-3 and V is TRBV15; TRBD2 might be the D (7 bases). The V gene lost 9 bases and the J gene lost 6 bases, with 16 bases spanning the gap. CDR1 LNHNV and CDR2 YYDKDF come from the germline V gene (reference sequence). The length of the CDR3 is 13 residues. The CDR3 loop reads CATKGGGLDTQYF. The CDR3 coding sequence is TGTGCCACTAAAGGGGGGGGGCTCGATACGCAGTATTTT.

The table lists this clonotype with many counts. The CDR3 DNA sequence: TGTGCCAGCAGTAAGGAATATCCGAATCAGCCCCAGCATTTT. This codes for CASSKEYPNQPQHF. The chain couples TRBV12-3 or TRBV12-4 to TRBJ1-5, with D unresolved. V gave up 5 bases and J gave up 4 bases, with 12 bases separating them. The CDR3 totals 14 residues.

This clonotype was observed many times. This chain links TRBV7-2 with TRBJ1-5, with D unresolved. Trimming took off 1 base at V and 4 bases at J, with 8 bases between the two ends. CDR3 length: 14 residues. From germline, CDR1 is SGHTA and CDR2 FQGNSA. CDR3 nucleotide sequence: TGTGCCAGCAGCTTAGGGGGTGGGAATCAGCCCCAGCATTTT. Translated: CASSLGGGNQPQHF.

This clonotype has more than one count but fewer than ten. The CDR3 DNA sequence: TGCGCCAGCAGCCAAGGCCTAGCTCGGACCAACTTTAATGAGCAGTTCTTC. Amino acids: CASSQGLARTNFNEQFF. The chain recombines TRBV4-1 with TRBJ2-1; maybe TRBD2 (5 bases). Per the germline V gene, CDR1 is MGHRA and CDR2 is YSYEKL. The CDR3 totals 17 residues. The V end was cut by 1 base, the J end by 7 bases, with 20 bases between.